This T cell receptor (beta chain) was retrieved from a study of T cell changes during pregnancy in multiple sclerosis. This CDR3 is 14 amino acids long. Trimming left V 3 bases short and J 4 bases short, with 12 bases between. Per germline, CDR1 LNHDA and CDR2 SQIVND (reference sequence). Assay: immunoSEQ multiplex PCR; the TCRdb copy retains only in-frame clones and omits some. The data show around 56,000 clones, with 89% seen just once and around 1.7% held by the top ten. The origin of this receptor is a female donor with multiple sclerosis, enrolled in a pregnancy study. The sequences come from peripheral blood, collected after pregnancy. This chain joins TRBV19 and TRBJ1-1; D may be TRBD1 (6 bases). CDR3 coding DNA: TGTGCCAGTAGTATGCAGGGGCCGGGCACTGAAGCTTTCTTT. Translation gives CASSMQGPGTEAFF.